This T cell receptor beta chain was identified in a study of blood T cell repertoires in COVID-19. Study at large: Donors in the United States, Italy and Spain gave samples during acute or convalescent COVID-19. From T cells, B-cell-depleted T cells, or PBMCs came the material, which was cDNA or gDNA.

TCRdb keeps only in-frame clones here, not all; method: immunoSEQ multiplex PCR. Of roughly 340,000 clones listed, around nine tenths are singletons. Trimming removed 0 bases at V and 7 bases at J, with 9 bases between. CDR1 and CDR2 from the germline V gene are GTSNPN and SVGIG (reference sequence). The CDR3 runs 12 residues. The material sequenced was peripheral blood. The rearrangement links TRBV30 to TRBJ1-2; a possible D gene is TRBD1 (6 bases). This sequence was found in a woman in her 70s with COVID-19, enrolled during active disease. The chain's CDR3 is CAWSVSRGGYTF. The CDR3 DNA sequence: TGTGCCTGGAGTGTAAGCAGGGGTGGCTACACCTTC.